This TCR beta chain was recorded in a study of blood T cells in healthy people across ages. Comments on this clonotype: Its antigen is not identified.

The CDR3 totals 14 residues. V was trimmed by 6 bases and J by 0 bases, leaving 9 bases between them. Points from the study as a whole: Any changes in expanded clonotypes were possibly confounded, as donor CMV status remained unknown. The recorded TCR beta diversity per million T cells decreased in a roughly linear manner with age.

A second 7 to 11 cycle PCR used barcoded and J-beta primers. The authors tagged each cDNA molecule using a template-switch adaptor with 12 random nucleotides. Sequencing recovered at least 2.5 million CDR3-containing paired-end reads from each sample. TCRdb reprocessed the 5' RACE reads with MiXCR, giving one entry per CDR3 protein. The sample has some 900,000 distinct CDR3 sequences, about 44% seen once. The chain recombines TRBV12-3 or TRBV12-4 with TRBJ1-5; D is uncertain. The specimen sequenced was blood. This TCR was recovered from a man aged 25 to 45 in good health. The CDR3 coding sequence is TGTGCCAGCAGCCTACTTAGTAGCAATCAGCCCCAGCATTTT. Protein sequence: CASSLLSSNQPQHF.